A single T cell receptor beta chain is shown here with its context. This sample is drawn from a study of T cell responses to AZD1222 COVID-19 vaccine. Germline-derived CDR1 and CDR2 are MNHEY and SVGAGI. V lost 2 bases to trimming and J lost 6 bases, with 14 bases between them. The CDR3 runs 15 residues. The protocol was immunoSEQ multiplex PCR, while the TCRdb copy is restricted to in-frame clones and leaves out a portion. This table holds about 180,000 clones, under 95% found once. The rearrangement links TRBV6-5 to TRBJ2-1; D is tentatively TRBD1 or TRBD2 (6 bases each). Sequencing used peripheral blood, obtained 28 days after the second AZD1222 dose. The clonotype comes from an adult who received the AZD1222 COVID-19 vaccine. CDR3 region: CASSYGGHEGNEQFF. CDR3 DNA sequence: TGTGCCAGCAGTTACGGGGGGCACGAGGGCAATGAGCAGTTCTTC.